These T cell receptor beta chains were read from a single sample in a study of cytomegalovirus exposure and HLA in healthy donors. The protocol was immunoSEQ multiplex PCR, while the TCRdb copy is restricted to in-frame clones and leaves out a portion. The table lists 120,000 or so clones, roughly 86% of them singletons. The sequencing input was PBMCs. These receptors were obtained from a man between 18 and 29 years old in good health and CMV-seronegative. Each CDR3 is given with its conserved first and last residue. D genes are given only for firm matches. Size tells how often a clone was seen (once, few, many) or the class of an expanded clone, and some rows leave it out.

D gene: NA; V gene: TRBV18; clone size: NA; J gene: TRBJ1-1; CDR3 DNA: TGTGCCAGCTCACCATTCACAGGAGATATGAACACTGAAGCTTTCTTT; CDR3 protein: CASSPFTGDMNTEAFF
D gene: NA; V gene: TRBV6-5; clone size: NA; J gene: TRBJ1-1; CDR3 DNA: TGTGCCAGCAGTTACTCGGGGAGTAGGGCTTTCTTT; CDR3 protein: CASSYSGSRAFF
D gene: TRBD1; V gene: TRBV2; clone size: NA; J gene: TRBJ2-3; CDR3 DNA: TGTGCCAGCAGTGACATAGGACAGGACACAGATACGCAGTATTTT; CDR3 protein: CASSDIGQDTDTQYF
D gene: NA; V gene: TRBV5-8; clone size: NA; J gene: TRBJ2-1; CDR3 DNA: TGTGCCAGCAGCTTACGTGGGCAGTCTTACAATGAGCAGTTCTTC; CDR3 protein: CASSLRGQSYNEQFF
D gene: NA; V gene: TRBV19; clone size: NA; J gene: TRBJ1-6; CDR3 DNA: TGTGCCAGTACTCCGACGGGGAGGCTCCCTAATTCACCCCTCCACTTT; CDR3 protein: CASTPTGRLPNSPLHF
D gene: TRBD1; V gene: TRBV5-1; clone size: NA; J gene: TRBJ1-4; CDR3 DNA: TGCGCCAGCAGCTTGGTACAGGGGGCCGGATGGGAAAAACTGTTTTTT; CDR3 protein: CASSLVQGAGWEKLFF
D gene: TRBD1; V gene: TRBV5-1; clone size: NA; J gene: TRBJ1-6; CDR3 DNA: TGCGCCAGCACCCTGACAGGGTTGAATTCACCCCTCCACTTT; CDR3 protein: CASTLTGLNSPLHF
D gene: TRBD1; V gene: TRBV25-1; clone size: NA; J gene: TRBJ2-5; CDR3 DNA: TGTGCCAGCAGTTTATCTAGGGGACAGAATCAAGAGACCCAGTACTTC; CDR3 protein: CASSLSRGQNQETQYF
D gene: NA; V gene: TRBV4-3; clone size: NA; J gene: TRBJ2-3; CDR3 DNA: TGCGCCAGCAGCCAAGATTTGTTGCAGAATGCAGATACGCAGTATTTT; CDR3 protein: CASSQDLLQNADTQYF
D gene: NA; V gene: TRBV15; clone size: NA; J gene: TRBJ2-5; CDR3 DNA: TGTGCCACCAGCAGAGACAGGGGTCAAGAGACCCAGTACTTC; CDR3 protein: CATSRDRGQETQYF
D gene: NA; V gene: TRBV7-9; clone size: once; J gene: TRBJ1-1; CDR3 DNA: TGTGCCAGCAGCTTAGACAGTACGAACACTGAAGCTTTCTTT; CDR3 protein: CASSLDSTNTEAFF
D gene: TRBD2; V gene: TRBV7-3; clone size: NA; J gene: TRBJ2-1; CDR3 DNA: TGTGCCAGCAGCCCCACCGGGACTACCGACAATGAGCAGTTCTTC; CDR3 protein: CASSPTGTTDNEQFF
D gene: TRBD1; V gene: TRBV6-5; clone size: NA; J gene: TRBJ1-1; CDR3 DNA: TGTGCCAGCAGTTCCTCCGGGACAGCTGAAGCTTTCTTT; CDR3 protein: CASSSSGTAEAFF
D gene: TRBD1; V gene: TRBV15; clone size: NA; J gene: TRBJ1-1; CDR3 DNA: TGTGCCACCAGCAGACCCGCGGGGGGACAGGGATTTAATGAAGCTTTCTTT; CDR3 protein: CATSRPAGGQGFNEAFF
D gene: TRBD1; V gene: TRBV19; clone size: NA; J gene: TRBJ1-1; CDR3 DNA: TGTGCCAGTAGCACCGACAGGGACAACCCTGGAAACACTGAAGCTTTCTTT; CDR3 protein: CASSTDRDNPGNTEAFF
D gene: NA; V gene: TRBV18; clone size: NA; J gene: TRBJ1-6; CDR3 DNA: TGTGCCAGCTCTACCGGGACACGAACTAATTCACCCCTCCACTTT; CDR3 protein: CASSTGTRTNSPLHF
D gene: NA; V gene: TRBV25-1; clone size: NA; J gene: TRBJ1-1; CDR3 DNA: TGTGCCAGCAGCCGCAATGGGGAGGGCAACACTGAAGCTTTCTTT; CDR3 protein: CASSRNGEGNTEAFF
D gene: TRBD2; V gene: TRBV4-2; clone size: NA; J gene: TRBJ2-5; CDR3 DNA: TGTGCCAGCAGCTATCTGACTAGCGGGGGGAAAGAGACCCAGTACTTC; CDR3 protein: CASSYLTSGGKETQYF
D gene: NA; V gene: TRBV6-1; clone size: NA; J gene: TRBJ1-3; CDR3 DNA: TGTGCCAGCAGTGAAGTGGCAGTCTTCGGAAACACCATATATTTT; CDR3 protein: CASSEVAVFGNTIYF
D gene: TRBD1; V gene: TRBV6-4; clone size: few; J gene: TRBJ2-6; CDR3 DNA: TGTGCCAGCAGTGACCGACAGGGTTCTGGGGCCAACGTCCTGACTTTC; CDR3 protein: CASSDRQGSGANVLTF
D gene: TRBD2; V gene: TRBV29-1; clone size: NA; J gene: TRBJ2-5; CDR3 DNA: TGCAGCGTTGAGACGGGGGGAGAGACCCAGTACTTC; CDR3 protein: CSVETGGETQYF
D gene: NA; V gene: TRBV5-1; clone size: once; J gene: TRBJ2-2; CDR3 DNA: TGCGCCAGCAGCCCTGGGCATGTCGACACCGGGGAGCTGTTTTTT; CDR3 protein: CASSPGHVDTGELFF
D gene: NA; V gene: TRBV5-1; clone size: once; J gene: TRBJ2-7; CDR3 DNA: TGCGCCAGCAGCTACCGGGACACAGACTACGAGCAGTACTTC; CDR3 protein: CASSYRDTDYEQYF
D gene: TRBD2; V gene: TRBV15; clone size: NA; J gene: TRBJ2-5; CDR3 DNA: TGTGCCACCAGCAGAAGGGCGGGGGACCGAACCCCTTCGTACCAAGAGACCCAGTACTTC; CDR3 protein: CATSRRAGDRTPSYQETQYF
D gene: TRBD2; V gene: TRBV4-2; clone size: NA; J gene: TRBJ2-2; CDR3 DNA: TGTGCCAGCAGCCCGACCTTAGCGGGGGGGGGCACCGGGGAGCTGTTTTTT; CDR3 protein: CASSPTLAGGGTGELFF
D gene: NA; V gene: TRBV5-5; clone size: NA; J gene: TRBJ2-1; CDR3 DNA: TGTGCCAGCAGCTACAGCTCCAATGAGCAGTTCTTC; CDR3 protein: CASSYSSNEQFF
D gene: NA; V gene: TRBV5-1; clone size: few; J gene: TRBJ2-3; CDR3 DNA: TGCGCCAGCAGCTTGGTTGTCAGGGGACGGGCAGATACGCAGTATTTT; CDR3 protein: CASSLVVRGRADTQYF
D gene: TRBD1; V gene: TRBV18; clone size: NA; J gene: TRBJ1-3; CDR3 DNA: TGTGCCAGCTCACCGACAGGGGGCGGCTCTGGAAACACCATATATTTT; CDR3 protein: CASSPTGGGSGNTIYF